The 17 T cell receptor beta chains below all came from one sample that was sequenced in a study of blood T cell repertoires in COVID-19. The table came from immunoSEQ multiplex PCR; TCRdb's copy has only in-frame clones and leaves some out. The sample has roughly 49,000 clones; 84% are singletons. The sequenced sample was peripheral blood. These receptors all stem from a man aged 45-60 years with acute or convalescent COVID-19.

J is TRBJ2-3 and V is TRBV24-1; TRBD2 matches 9 bases. The CDR3 runs 17 residues. Germline trimming cut 2 bases from V and 1 base from J; bases unmatched to any gene: 6. Per the germline V gene, CDR1 is KGHDR and CDR2 is SFDVKD. The DNA of the CDR3 is TGTGCCACCAGTGATTCCCTAGCGGGGATGGGCACAGATACGCAGTATTTT. Amino acids: CATSDSLAGMGTDTQYF.

This sequence joins TRBV5-6 and TRBJ1-1; D is unclear. CDR1 is SGHDT, CDR2 YYEEEE, per germline. V was pared by 0 bases and J by 5 bases, with 8 bases between. The CDR3 loop spans 13 amino acids. Here the CDR3 DNA reads TGTGCCAGCAGCTTGGCAGCGGGGACTGAAGCTTTCTTT. Encoded protein: CASSLAAGTEAFF. Using reference TRBV5-6 and TRBJ1-1 for the parts outside the CDR3, the full variable domain is DAGVTQSPTHLIKTRGQQVTLRCSPKSGHDTVSWYQQALGQGPQFIFQYYEEEERQRGNFPDRFSGHQFPNYSSELNVNALLLGDSALYLCASSLAAGTEAFFGQGTRLTVV.

This rearrangement joins TRBV30 to TRBJ1-6; D is perhaps TRBD1 (6 bases). Germline V CDR1 and CDR2: GTSNPN, SVGIG (reference sequence). The CDR3 runs 13 residues. Trimming pared 2 bases from V and 6 bases from J, leaving 8 bases between. This CDR3 is CAWSLQGNSPLHF. The CDR3 nucleotides read TGTGCCTGGAGTTTACAGGGTAATTCACCCCTCCACTTT.

The chain links TRBV21-1 to TRBJ2-2; the table assigns TRBD1, which was not confirmed against the DNA. TRBV21-1 is flagged as a pseudogene. The CDR3 is 16 amino acids. Here the CDR3 DNA reads TGTGCCAGCAGCTACCAGGGGCAGACGAACACCGGGGAGCTGTTTTTT. Amino acid sequence: CASSYQGQTNTGELFF.

This clone was picked up one time. V usage is TRBV6-2 or TRBV6-3 and J usage is TRBJ2-3; 10 bases match TRBD2. The V segment lost 5 bases and the J segment 4 bases; nucleotides outside the gene matches: 3. The CDR3 consists of 14 residues. CDR1 is MNHEY, CDR2 SVGEGT, per germline. The DNA of the CDR3 is TGTGCCAGCAGTCTAGCGGGGGCCGCAGATACGCAGTATTTT. Translated: CASSLAGAADTQYF.

The chain combines TRBV30 with TRBJ1-4, with D perhaps TRBD1 (5 bases). Germline V gene sequence: CDR1 GTSNPN, CDR2 SVGIG (reference sequence). This CDR3 spans 14 amino acids. Deletions cut 1 base from V and 8 bases from J, with 14 bases between. CDR3 residues: CAWSDGGVEEKLFF. CDR3 nucleotide sequence: TGTGCCTGGAGTGACGGGGGGGTTGAGGAAAAACTGTTTTTT.

The rearrangement joins TRBV20-1 to TRBJ2-7; D is ambiguous. The germline gives CDR1 DFQATT, CDR2 SNEGSKA (reference sequence). Trimming took 5 bases from V and 3 from J, leaving 8 bases between them. The CDR3 has 11 residues. The CDR3 region has the DNA TGCAGTGCTGCTTCGGGCTACGAGCAGTACTTC. Encoded protein: CSAASGYEQYF.

This rearrangement joins TRBV24-1 to TRBJ1-2, with 9 bases lining up with TRBD1. J was trimmed by 7 bases and V by 3 bases; bases with no gene match: 11. CDR3 length equals 16 residues. The germline V gene encodes CDR1 KGHDR and CDR2 SFDVKD. This CDR3 is CATSDRRTGGSGGYTF. CDR3 coding DNA: TGTGCCACCAGTGATCGCCGTACAGGGGGCTCTGGTGGCTACACCTTC.

This clone was found once. This chain uses TRBV7-9 with TRBJ2-7, with 7 bases lining up with TRBD2. This CDR3 has 13 amino acids. J gave up 4 bases and V 5 bases, and 5 bases lay outside the gene matches. Germline V CDR1 and CDR2: SEHNR, FQNEAQ (reference sequence). The CDR3 nucleotides read TGTGCCAGCAGCCGGGAGGATTTTTACGAGCAGTACTTC. This codes for CASSREDFYEQYF.

This clone was recorded a few times. This chain joins TRBV4-1 and TRBJ1-2; D is possibly TRBD1 (5 bases). CDR3 length equals 14 residues. The V gene lost 0 bases and the J gene lost 6 bases, with 11 bases spanning the gap. The germline gives CDR1 MGHRA, CDR2 YSYEKL. The CDR3 DNA is TGCGCCAGCAGCCAAGAGGGCAGGGTCGATGGCTACACCTTC. Encoded protein: CASSQEGRVDGYTF.

This sequence joins TRBV7-9 and TRBJ1-2; 10 nucleotides align to TRBD1. The CDR3 totals 12 residues. Germline V gene sequence: CDR1 SEHNR, CDR2 FQNEAQ (reference sequence). CDR3 nucleotide sequence: TGTGGAGGGGGCTTCGGGACAGGGGTGGACACCTTC. Amino acids: CGGGFGTGVDTF. Combining the CDR3 with reference TRBV7-9 and TRBJ1-2 gives the whole variable domain DTGVSQNPRHKITKRGQNVTFRCDPISEHNRLYWYRQTLGQGPEFLTYFQNEAQLEKSRLLSDRFSAERPKGSFSTLEIQRTEQGDSAMYLCGGGFGTGVDTFGSGTRLTVV.

This chain uses TRBV7-2 with TRBJ2-5; tentative D call: TRBD1 (6 bases). Germline-derived CDR1 and CDR2 are SGHTA and FQGNSA. Trimming took off 3 bases at V and 4 bases at J, with 9 bases between the two ends. The CDR3 has 13 amino acids. CDR3 DNA sequence: TGTGCCAGCAGCTTCTCCAGGGGAGAGACCCAGTACTTC. Its translation is CASSFSRGETQYF.

The V gene is TRBV7-2, the J gene TRBJ2-1; 8 bases match TRBD1. The CDR3 extends over 11 amino acids. V was clipped by 5 bases and J by 10 bases; unmatched bases: 1. CDR1 and CDR2 (germline): SGHTA, FQGNSA. For the CDR3, the DNA is TGTGCCAGCAGCCGGGACAGGGAGCAGTTCTTC. This encodes CASSRDREQFF.

This rearrangement joins TRBV3-1 (or the pseudogene TRBV3-2) to TRBJ2-2; 9 nucleotides line up with TRBD2. The CDR3 length is 16 residues. Germline CDR1 is LGHDT and CDR2 is YNNKEL (reference sequence). V was pared by 1 base and J by 0 bases, with 0 bases of the junction left unmatched. DNA of the CDR3: TGTGCCAGCAGCCAAGGACTAGCGGCGAACACCGGGGAGCTGTTTTTT. Its translation is CASSQGLAANTGELFF.

This clone was seen more than once but under ten times. The chain carries TRBV5-1 and TRBJ2-7; D possibly corresponds to TRBD1 (6 bases). V lost 2 bases and J 6 bases, leaving 9 bases between the germline ends. CDR3 size: 12 residues. Germline V gives CDR1 SGHRS, CDR2 YFSETQ. The CDR3 region has the DNA TGCGCCAGCAGCTTACAGGGAAGCGAGCAGTACTTC. Translating it yields CASSLQGSEQYF.

This chain uses TRBV27 with TRBJ1-6, with TRBD1 matching over 7 bases. V shed 2 bases, J shed 2 bases, and the junction held 9 bases outside the gene matches. In germline, CDR1 is MNHEY, CDR2 SMNVEV (reference sequence). The CDR3 contains 18 residues. The CDR3 nucleotides are TGTGCCAGCAGTTTAGAGACAGGGAGAAGGACCTATAATTCACCCCTCCACTTT. It encodes CASSLETGRRTYNSPLHF.

The chain carries TRBV28 and TRBJ1-1; 7 bases are a match to TRBD1. The CDR3 is 14 residues long. Trimming at V came to 6 bases and at J to 0 bases, leaving 4 bases not matched to a gene. CDR1 is MDHEN and CDR2 is SYDVKM in the germline V gene. The DNA for the CDR3 is TGTGCCAGCAGCCCCGGGACAGTGAACACTGAAGCTTTCTTT. Residues: CASSPGTVNTEAFF.